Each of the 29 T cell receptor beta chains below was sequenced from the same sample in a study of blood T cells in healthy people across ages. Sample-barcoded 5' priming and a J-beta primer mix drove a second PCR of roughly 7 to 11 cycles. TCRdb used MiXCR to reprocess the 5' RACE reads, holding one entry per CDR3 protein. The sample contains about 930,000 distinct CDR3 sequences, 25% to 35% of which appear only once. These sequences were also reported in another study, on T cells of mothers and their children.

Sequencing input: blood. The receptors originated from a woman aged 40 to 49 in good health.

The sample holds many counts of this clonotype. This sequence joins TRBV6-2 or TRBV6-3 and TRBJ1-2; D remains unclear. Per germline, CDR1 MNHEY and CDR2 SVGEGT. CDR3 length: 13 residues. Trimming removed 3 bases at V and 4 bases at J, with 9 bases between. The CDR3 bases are TGTGCCAGCAGTTATGATATATCCTATGGCTACACCTTC. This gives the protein CASSYDISYGYTF.

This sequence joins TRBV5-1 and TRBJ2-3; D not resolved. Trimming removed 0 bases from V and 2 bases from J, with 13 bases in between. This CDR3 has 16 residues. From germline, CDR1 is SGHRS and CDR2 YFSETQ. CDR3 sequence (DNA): TGCGCCAGCAGCTTGGAGGCGACGGCTACCACAGATACGCAGTATTTT. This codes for CASSLEATATTDTQYF.

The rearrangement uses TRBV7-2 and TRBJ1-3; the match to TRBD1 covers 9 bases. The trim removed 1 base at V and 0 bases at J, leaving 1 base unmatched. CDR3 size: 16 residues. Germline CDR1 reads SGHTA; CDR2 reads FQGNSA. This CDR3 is CASSLDRGHSGNTIYF. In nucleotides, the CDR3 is TGTGCCAGCAGCTTAGACAGGGGGCACTCTGGAAACACCATATATTTT.

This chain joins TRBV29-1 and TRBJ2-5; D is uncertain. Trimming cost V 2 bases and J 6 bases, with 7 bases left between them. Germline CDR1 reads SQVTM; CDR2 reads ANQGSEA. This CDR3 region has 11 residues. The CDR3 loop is CSVERVQTQYF. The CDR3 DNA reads TGCAGCGTTGAACGGGTCCAGACCCAGTACTTC. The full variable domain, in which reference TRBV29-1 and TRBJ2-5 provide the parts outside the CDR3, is SAVISQKPSRDICQRGTSLTIQCQVDSQVTMMFWYRQQPGQSLTLIATANQGSEATYESGFVIDKFPISRPNLTFSTLTVSNMSPEDSSIYLCSVERVQTQYFGPGTRLLVL.

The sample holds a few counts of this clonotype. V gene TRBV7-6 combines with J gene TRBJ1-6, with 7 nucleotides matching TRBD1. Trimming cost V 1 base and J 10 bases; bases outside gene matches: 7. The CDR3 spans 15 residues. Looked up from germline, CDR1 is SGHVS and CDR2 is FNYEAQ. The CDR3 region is CASSLDPGGRSPLHF. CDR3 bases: TGTGCCAGCAGCTTAGACCCAGGGGGTAGATCACCCCTCCACTTT.

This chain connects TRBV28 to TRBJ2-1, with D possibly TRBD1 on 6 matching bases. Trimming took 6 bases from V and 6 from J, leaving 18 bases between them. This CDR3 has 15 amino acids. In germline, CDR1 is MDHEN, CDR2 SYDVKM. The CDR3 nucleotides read TGTGCCAGCAGACCTCCGGGGACACGGTTCAATGAGCAGTTCTTC. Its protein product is CASRPPGTRFNEQFF.

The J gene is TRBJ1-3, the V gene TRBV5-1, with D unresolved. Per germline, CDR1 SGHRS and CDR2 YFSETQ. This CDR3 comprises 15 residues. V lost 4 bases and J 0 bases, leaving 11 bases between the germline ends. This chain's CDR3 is CASSPTYSSGNTIYF. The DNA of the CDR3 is TGCGCCAGCAGCCCGACTTACAGCTCTGGAAACACCATATATTTT.

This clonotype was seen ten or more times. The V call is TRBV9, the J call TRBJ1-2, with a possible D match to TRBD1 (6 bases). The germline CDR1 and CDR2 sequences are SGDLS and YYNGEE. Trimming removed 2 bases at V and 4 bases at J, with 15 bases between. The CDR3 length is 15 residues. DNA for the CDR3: TGTGCCAGCAGCGTGAATTCAGGGGCGGCCTATGGCTACACCTTC. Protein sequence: CASSVNSGAAYGYTF.

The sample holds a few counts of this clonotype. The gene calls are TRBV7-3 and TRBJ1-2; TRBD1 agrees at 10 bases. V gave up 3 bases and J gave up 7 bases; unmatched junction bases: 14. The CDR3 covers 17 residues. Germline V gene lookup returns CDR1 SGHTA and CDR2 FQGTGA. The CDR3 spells CASSFGTGGQGTLGYTF. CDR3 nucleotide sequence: TGTGCCAGCAGCTTTGGAACCGGGGGACAGGGGACCCTTGGCTACACCTTC.

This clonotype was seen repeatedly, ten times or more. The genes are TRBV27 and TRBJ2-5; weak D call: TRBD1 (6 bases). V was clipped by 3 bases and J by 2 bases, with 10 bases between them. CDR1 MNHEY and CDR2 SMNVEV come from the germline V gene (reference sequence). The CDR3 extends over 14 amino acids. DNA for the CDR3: TGTGCCAGCAGTTTTCAGGGGACACAAGAGACCCAGTACTTC. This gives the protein CASSFQGTQETQYF.

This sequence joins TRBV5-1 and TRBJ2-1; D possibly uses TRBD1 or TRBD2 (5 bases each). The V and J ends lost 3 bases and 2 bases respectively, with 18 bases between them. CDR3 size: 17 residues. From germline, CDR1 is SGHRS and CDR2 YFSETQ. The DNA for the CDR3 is TGCGCCAGCAGCTCTGCCCCAGGGACCTCTACCTACAATGAGCAGTTCTTC. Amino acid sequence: CASSSAPGTSTYNEQFF.

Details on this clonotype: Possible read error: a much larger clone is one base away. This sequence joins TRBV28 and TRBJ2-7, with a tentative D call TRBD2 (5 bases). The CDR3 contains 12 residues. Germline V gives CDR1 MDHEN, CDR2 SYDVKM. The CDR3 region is CAGRPGEYEQYF. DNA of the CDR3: TGTGCCGGCAGACCCGGGGAATACGAGCAGTACTTC.

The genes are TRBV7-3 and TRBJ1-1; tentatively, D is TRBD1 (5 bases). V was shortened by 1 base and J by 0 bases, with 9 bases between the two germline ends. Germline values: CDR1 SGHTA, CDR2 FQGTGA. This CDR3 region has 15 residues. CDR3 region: CASSLKQGLNTEAFF. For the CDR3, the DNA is TGTGCCAGCAGCTTAAAGCAGGGACTGAACACTGAAGCTTTCTTT.

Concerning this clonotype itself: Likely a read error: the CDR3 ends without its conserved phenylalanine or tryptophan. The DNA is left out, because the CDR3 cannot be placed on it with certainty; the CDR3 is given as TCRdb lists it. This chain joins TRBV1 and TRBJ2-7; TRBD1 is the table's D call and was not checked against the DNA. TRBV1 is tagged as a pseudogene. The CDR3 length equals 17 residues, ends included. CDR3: CTSSQDRGTTAHYEQYS.

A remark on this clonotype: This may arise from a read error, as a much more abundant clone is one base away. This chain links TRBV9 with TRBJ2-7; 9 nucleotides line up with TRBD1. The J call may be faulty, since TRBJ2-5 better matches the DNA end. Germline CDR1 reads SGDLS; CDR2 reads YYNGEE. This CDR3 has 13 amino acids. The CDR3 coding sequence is TGTGCCGGCAGCACCGGGACAGGGGAGACCCAGTACTTC. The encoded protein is CAGSTGTGETQYF.

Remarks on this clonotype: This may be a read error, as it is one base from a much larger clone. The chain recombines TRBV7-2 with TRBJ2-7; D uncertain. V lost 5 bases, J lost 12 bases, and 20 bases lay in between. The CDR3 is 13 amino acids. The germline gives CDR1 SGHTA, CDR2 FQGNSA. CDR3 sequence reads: CASSPSGPIFRYF. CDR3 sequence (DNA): TGTGCCAGCAGCCCCAGTGGTCCTATCTTTCGGTACTTC.

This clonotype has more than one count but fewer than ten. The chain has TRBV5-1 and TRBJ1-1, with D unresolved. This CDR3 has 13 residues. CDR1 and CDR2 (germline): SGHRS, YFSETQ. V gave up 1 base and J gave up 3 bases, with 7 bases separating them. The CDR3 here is CASSLQMYTEAFF. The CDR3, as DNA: TGCGCCAGCAGCTTGCAAATGTACACTGAAGCTTTCTTT.

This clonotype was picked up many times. For the CDR3, the DNA is TGCAGCGTCCGACTGGGGTTATACAATGAGCAGTTCTTC. As protein: CSVRLGLYNEQFF. This chain connects TRBV29-1 to TRBJ2-1; D unresolved. Trimming stripped 6 bases from V and 4 bases from J, with 13 bases between. The CDR3 length is 13 residues. Looked up from germline, CDR1 is SQVTM and CDR2 is ANQGSEA.

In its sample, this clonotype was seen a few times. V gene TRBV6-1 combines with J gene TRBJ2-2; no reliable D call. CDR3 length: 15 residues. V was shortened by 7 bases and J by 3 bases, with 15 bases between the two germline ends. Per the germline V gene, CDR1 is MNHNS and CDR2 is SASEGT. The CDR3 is CASNIGYPYTGELFF. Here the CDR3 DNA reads TGTGCCAGCAATATAGGATACCCTTACACCGGGGAGCTGTTTTTT.

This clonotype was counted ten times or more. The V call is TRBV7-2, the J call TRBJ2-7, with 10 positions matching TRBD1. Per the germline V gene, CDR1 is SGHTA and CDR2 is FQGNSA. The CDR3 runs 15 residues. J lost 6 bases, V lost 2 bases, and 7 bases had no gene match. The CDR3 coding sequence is TGTGCCAGCAGCTTACCGGGACAGGGGACCCTCGAGCAGTACTTC. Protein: CASSLPGQGTLEQYF.

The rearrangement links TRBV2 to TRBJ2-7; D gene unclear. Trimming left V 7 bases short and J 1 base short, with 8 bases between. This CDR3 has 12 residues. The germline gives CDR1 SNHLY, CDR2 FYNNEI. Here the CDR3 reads CASIGSSYEQYF. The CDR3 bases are TGTGCCAGCATAGGCAGTTCCTACGAGCAGTACTTC.

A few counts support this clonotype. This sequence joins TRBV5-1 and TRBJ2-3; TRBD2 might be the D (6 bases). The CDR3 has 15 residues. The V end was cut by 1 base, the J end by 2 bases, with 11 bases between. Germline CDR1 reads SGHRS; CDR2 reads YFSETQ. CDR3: CASSLLGLDTDTQYF. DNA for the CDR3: TGCGCCAGCAGCTTGTTGGGACTGGACACAGATACGCAGTATTTT. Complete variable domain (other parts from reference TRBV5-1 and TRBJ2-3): KAGVTQTPRYLIKTRGQQVTLSCSPISGHRSVSWYQQTPGQGLQFLFEYFSETQRNKGNFPGRFSGRQFSNSRSEMNVSTLELGDSALYLCASSLLGLDTDTQYFGPGTRLTVL.

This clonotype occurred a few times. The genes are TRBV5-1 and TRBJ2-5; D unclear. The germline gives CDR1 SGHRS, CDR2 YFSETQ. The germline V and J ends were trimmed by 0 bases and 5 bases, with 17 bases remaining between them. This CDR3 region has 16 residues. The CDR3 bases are TGCGCCAGCAGCTTGGAGGTTGGCCTCGGTTTTGAGACCCAGTACTTC. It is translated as CASSLEVGLGFETQYF.

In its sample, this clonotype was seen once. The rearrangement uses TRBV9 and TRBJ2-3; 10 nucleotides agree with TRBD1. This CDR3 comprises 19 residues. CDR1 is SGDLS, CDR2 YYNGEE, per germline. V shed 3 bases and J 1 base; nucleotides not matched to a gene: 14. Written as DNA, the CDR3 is TGTGCCAGCAGCGAGAGCCCAGGGACAGGGGAATTTCGCACAGATACGCAGTATTTT. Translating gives CASSESPGTGEFRTDTQYF.

As DNA, the CDR3 is TGCAGTGCTAGACAGGGGAGTGGGCCCCAGCATTTT. Amino acid sequence: CSARQGSGPQHF. This chain joins TRBV20-1 and TRBJ1-5; possible D gene TRBD1, 6 bases. V lost 2 bases to trimming and J lost 9 bases, with 11 bases between them. Germline CDR1 reads DFQATT; CDR2 reads SNEGSKA (reference sequence). The CDR3 extends over 12 amino acids.

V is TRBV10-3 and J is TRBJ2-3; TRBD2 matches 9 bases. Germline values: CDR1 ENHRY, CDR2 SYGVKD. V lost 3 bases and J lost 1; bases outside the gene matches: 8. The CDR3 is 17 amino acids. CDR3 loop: CAISDPFGGGGTDTQYF. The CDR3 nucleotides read TGTGCCATCAGTGACCCTTTTGGCGGGGGGGGCACAGATACGCAGTATTTT.

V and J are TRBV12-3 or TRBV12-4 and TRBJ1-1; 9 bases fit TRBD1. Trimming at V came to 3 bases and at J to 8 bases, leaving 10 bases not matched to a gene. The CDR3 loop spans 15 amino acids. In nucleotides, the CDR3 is TGTGCCAGCAGTTTCCCGGGACAGGGACCTCAAGAAGCTTTCTTT. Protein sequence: CASSFPGQGPQEAFF.

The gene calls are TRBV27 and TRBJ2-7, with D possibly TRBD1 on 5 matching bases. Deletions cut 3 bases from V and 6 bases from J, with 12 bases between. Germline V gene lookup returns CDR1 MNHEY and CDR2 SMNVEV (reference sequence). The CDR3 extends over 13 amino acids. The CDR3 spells CASSFLGGAEQYF. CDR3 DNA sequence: TGTGCCAGCAGTTTTTTGGGTGGGGCCGAGCAGTACTTC.

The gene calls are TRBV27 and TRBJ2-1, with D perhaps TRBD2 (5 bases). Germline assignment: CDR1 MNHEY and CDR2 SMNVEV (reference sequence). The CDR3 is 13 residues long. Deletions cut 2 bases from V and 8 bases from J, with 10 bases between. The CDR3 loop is CASSLGSLYEQFF. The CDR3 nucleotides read TGTGCCAGCAGTTTAGGGAGTCTCTATGAGCAGTTCTTC.